A single sample is the source of the 31 T cell receptor beta chains below, sequenced in a study of blood T cell repertoires in COVID-19. The protocol was immunoSEQ multiplex PCR, while the TCRdb copy is restricted to in-frame clones and leaves out a portion. Counted here are 85,000 to 100,000 clones, 60% to 85% occurring once; the ten biggest clones make up about 8.4%. Sample: peripheral blood. The receptors derive from a man aged 45 to 65 who had recovered from COVID-19.

This chain links TRBV5-4 with TRBJ2-3; 7 bases are a match to TRBD2. The CDR3 length is 15 residues. Losses at the gene ends were 2 bases for V and 0 bases for J; bases not matched to a gene: 3. Germline assignment: CDR1 SGHNT and CDR2 YYREEE (reference sequence). CDR3 residues: CASSLAGKSTDTQYF. DNA of the CDR3: TGTGCCAGCAGCTTAGCGGGGAAGAGCACAGATACGCAGTATTTT.

The chain uses TRBV2 and TRBJ1-5; a possible D gene is TRBD1 (5 bases). V lost 5 bases and J 1 base, leaving 9 bases between the germline ends. Germline values: CDR1 SNHLY, CDR2 FYNNEI. The CDR3 extends over 14 amino acids. CDR3 sequence (DNA): TGTGCCAGCAGTAATTCAGGGAGCAATCAGCCCCAGCATTTT. This codes for CASSNSGSNQPQHF.

The V gene is TRBV5-4, the J gene TRBJ2-3; tentatively, D is TRBD2 (6 bases). V dropped 4 bases and J dropped 10 bases, with 19 bases sitting between them. The CDR3 runs to 14 residues. The germline CDR1 and CDR2 sequences are SGHNT and YYREEE (reference sequence). CDR3 bases: TGTGCCAGCAGCGGAGGGTCAGCCCCCTTAGCGCAGTATTTT. Encoded protein: CASSGGSAPLAQYF.

This clone was seen once. The gene calls are TRBV16 and TRBJ2-2, with 8 bases that match TRBD2. This CDR3 contains 17 residues. CDR1 and CDR2 from the germline V gene are KGHSY and FQNENV. The trim removed 6 bases at V and 6 bases at J, leaving 15 bases unmatched. The CDR3 coding sequence is TGTGCCAGCAGTCGGGAGGGCTCGTACAGTCGGGCCGGGGAGCTGTTTTTT. Its translation is CASSREGSYSRAGELFF.

This chain uses TRBV10-3 with TRBJ2-3; tentative D call: TRBD2 (5 bases). The CDR3 covers 12 residues. The V and J ends lost 7 bases and 3 bases respectively, with 8 bases between them. The germline V gene has CDR1 ENHRY and CDR2 SYGVKD. DNA of the CDR3: TGTGCCATCAACGGGGAGACAGATACGCAGTATTTT. It translates to CAINGETDTQYF.

This chain joins TRBV12-3 or TRBV12-4 and TRBJ1-2; D is ambiguous. The CDR3 covers 13 residues. The V end was cut by 5 bases, the J end by 4 bases, with 11 bases between. This CDR3 reads CASSGSGGYGYTF. The DNA for the CDR3 is TGTGCCAGCAGTGGGAGCGGAGGCTATGGCTACACCTTC.

This chain joins TRBV11-2 and TRBJ2-1; no firm D call. Germline V gene sequence: CDR1 SGHAT, CDR2 FQNNGV. This CDR3 has 13 residues. Trimming left V 3 bases short and J 4 bases short, with 7 bases between. This CDR3 is CASSFTRYNEQFF. For the CDR3, the DNA is TGTGCCAGCAGCTTTACACGATACAATGAGCAGTTCTTC.

This chain joins TRBV5-1 and TRBJ2-5; TRBD2 aligns across 9 bases. Germline values: CDR1 SGHRS, CDR2 YFSETQ. The CDR3 length is 16 residues. Losses at the gene ends were 4 bases for V and 2 bases for J; bases not matched to a gene: 9. The CDR3 sequence is CASSPWAGGPQETQYF. The DNA for the CDR3 is TGCGCCAGCAGCCCGTGGGCGGGGGGGCCGCAAGAGACCCAGTACTTC.

The genes are TRBV6-6 and TRBJ1-5; perhaps TRBD1 as D (5 bases). The ends were cut back, 0 bases at V and 11 bases at J, with 17 bases in the middle. Looked up from germline, CDR1 is MNHNY and CDR2 is SVGAGI (reference sequence). The CDR3 contains 15 residues. The CDR3 loop is CASSYSRVDSSSQHF. For the CDR3, the DNA is TGTGCCAGCAGTTACTCGAGAGTCGACAGCTCATCCCAGCATTTT.

The chain employs TRBV19 and TRBJ1-1, with TRBD1 matching over 10 bases. The V gene's germline CDR1 is LNHDA and CDR2 SQIVND (reference sequence). The CDR3 runs 15 residues. The CDR3 region has the DNA TGTGCGTCGAAAAGTTACGGGACAGGGGACACTGAAGCTTTCTTT. It encodes CASKSYGTGDTEAFF. Drawing the rest from reference TRBV19 and TRBJ1-1, the complete variable domain is DGGITQSPKYLFRKEGQNVTLSCEQNLNHDAMYWYRQDPGQGLRLIYYSQIVNDFQKGDIAEGYSVSREKKESFPLTVTSAQKNPTAFYLCASKSYGTGDTEAFFGQGTRLTVV.

This chain connects TRBV15 to TRBJ1-1, with D unclear. This CDR3 spans 12 amino acids. V shed 6 bases and J shed 2 bases, with 7 bases lying between them. Germline V gene sequence: CDR1 LNHNV, CDR2 YYDKDF (reference sequence). CDR3 in DNA: TGTGCCACCAGGGATAGCAACACTGAAGCTTTCTTT. Protein product: CATRDSNTEAFF.

The CDR3 DNA follows: TGTGCCAGCAGTTCCCCTGGGACAGGGTCCTACGAGCAGTACTTC. Encoded protein: CASSSPGTGSYEQYF. The rearrangement uses TRBV27 and TRBJ2-7; 9 nucleotides match TRBD1. V lost 4 bases to trimming and J lost 1 base; unmatched junction nucleotides: 5. The CDR3 consists of 15 residues. CDR1 MNHEY and CDR2 SMNVEV come from the germline V gene (reference sequence).

The V call is TRBV18, the J call TRBJ2-5, with 7 positions matching TRBD1. This CDR3 comprises 14 residues. CDR1 is KGHSH and CDR2 is LQKENI in the germline V gene. V was pared by 10 bases and J by 2 bases, with 10 bases of the junction left unmatched. CDR3 sequence (DNA): TGTGCCACCCGGGGAGCGACAGGGCAAGAGACCCAGTACTTC. Translating it yields CATRGATGQETQYF.

The V and J genes are TRBV5-5 and TRBJ1-1; D is possibly TRBD1 (5 bases). In germline, CDR1 is SGHKS, CDR2 YYEKEE (reference sequence). The V and J ends lost 4 bases and 0 bases respectively, with 13 bases between them. There are 15 residues in the CDR3. Here the CDR3 reads CASSRGDPLNTEAFF. CDR3 coding DNA: TGTGCCAGCAGCCGGGGGGATCCCCTGAACACTGAAGCTTTCTTT.

V is TRBV28 and J is TRBJ2-7; 8 bases align to TRBD1. Germline V gene data show CDR1 as MDHEN and CDR2 as SYDVKM. V dropped 1 base and J dropped 3; count of bases not matched to a gene: 14. The CDR3 is 18 residues long. CDR3 region: CASSLLPRQGALNYEQYF. The CDR3 coding sequence is TGTGCCAGCAGTTTATTACCTCGGCAGGGGGCCCTGAACTACGAGCAGTACTTC.

Only a few counts were recorded for this clone. V and J are TRBV10-1 and TRBJ2-7; 11 bases fit TRBD2. CDR1 and CDR2 (germline): WNHNN, SYGVQD (reference sequence). The CDR3 loop spans 15 amino acids. J was trimmed by 5 bases and V by 6 bases; bases with no gene match: 9. In nucleotides, the CDR3 is TGCGCCAGCAGCGGAACTAGCGGGAGATCCCACGAGCAGTACTTC. Protein: CASSGTSGRSHEQYF.

The V gene is TRBV14, the J gene TRBJ2-2; TRBD2 matches 13 bases. Per the germline V gene, CDR1 is SGHDN and CDR2 is FVKESK. The CDR3 length is 19 residues. V gave up 4 bases and J gave up 1 base; unmatched junction bases: 9. CDR3 nucleotide sequence: TGTGCCAGCAGCCCGCAGTGGACTAGCGGGGGATGGAACACCGGGGAGCTGTTTTTT. It specifies CASSPQWTSGGWNTGELFF.

About this clone itself: The identical CDR3 is also encoded by other nucleotide sequences in the sample. The gene calls are TRBV5-1 and TRBJ2-7; tentatively, D is TRBD1 (6 bases). The germline gives CDR1 SGHRS, CDR2 YFSETQ. This CDR3 region has 12 residues. V gave up 1 base and J gave up 4 bases, with 6 bases separating them. CDR3 nucleotide sequence: TGCGCCAGCAGCTTGAGGGGGTACGAGCAGTACTTC. Translation: CASSLRGYEQYF.

V usage is TRBV18 and J usage is TRBJ1-6, with D unclear. Trimming removed 1 base at V and 5 bases at J, with 9 bases between. The CDR3 spans 15 residues. Per germline, CDR1 KGHSH and CDR2 LQKENI. The CDR3: CASSPLTADNSPLHF. CDR3 coding DNA: TGTGCCAGCTCACCACTCACGGCGGATAATTCACCCCTCCACTTT. Filled out from reference TRBV18 and TRBJ1-6, the complete variable domain reads NAGVMQNPRHLVRRRGQEARLRCSPMKGHSHVYWYRQLPEEGLKFMVYLQKENIIDESGMPKERFSAEFPKEGPSILRIQQVVRGDSAAYFCASSPLTADNSPLHFGNGTRLTVT.

This clone was picked up a small number of times. The gene calls are TRBV18 and TRBJ2-7, with 9 bases aligning to TRBD2. From germline, CDR1 is KGHSH and CDR2 LQKENI. This CDR3 is built from 15 residues. The V gene end was trimmed by 3 bases and the J gene end by 3 bases; junction bases not matched to a gene: 6. The CDR3 nucleotides are TGTGCCAGCTCACCGACTAGCGGAGGCCGCTACGAGCAGTACTTC. Protein: CASSPTSGGRYEQYF.

This chain connects TRBV10-3 to TRBJ2-2, with a tentative D call TRBD1 (6 bases). Trimming pared 4 bases from V and 1 base from J, leaving 10 bases between. The CDR3 extends over 15 amino acids. Germline V gene lookup returns CDR1 ENHRY and CDR2 SYGVKD. CDR3 sequence: CAISAGTKNTGELFF. The CDR3 DNA reads as TGTGCCATCAGTGCCGGGACAAAGAACACCGGGGAGCTGTTTTTT.

The V call is TRBV20-1, the J call TRBJ2-2; no clear D. With 3 bases removed from V and 4 bases from J, the gap between germline ends came to 6 bases. The CDR3 has 12 residues. CDR1 is DFQATT and CDR2 is SNEGSKA in the germline V gene (reference sequence). DNA for the CDR3: TGCAGTGCTAGTGAAGCCACCGGGGAGCTGTTTTTT. Protein sequence: CSASEATGELFF.

The chain is built from TRBV6-6 and TRBJ2-2, with TRBD2 identical over 11 bases. This CDR3 has 15 amino acids. Germline V CDR1 and CDR2: MNHNY, SVGAGI (reference sequence). V was clipped by 6 bases and J by 4 bases; unmatched bases: 4. The CDR3 DNA is TGTGCCAGCAGACTAGCGGGAGTGTCCACCGGGGAGCTGTTTTTT. Encoded protein: CASRLAGVSTGELFF.

In this sample, this clone turned up a few times. The chain recombines TRBV11-2 with TRBJ2-5, with D possibly TRBD1 on 6 matching bases. The germline V gene encodes CDR1 SGHAT and CDR2 FQNNGV. V lost 6 bases, J lost 5 bases, and 13 bases lay in between. The CDR3 is 13 amino acids. In DNA, the CDR3 is TGTGCCAGCAGAACAGGGTTTGAGGAGACCCAGTACTTC. This codes for CASRTGFEETQYF.

The chain links TRBV5-5 to TRBJ2-1; tentative D call: TRBD1 (6 bases). Germline V CDR1 and CDR2: SGHKS, YYEKEE (reference sequence). Trimming stripped 0 bases from V and 3 bases from J, with 10 bases between. This CDR3 region has 15 residues. CDR3 nucleotide sequence: TGTGCCAGCAGCTTGGAAGGGGGAGACTACAATGAGCAGTTCTTC. Translating gives CASSLEGGDYNEQFF.

The chain recombines TRBV4-2 with TRBJ1-3; no firm D call. The V end was cut by 1 base, the J end by 4 bases, with 5 bases between. Germline values: CDR1 LGHNA, CDR2 YNFKEQ. This CDR3 spans 13 amino acids. The DNA of the CDR3 is TGTGCCAGCAGCCAAGGGCCAGGAAACACCATATATTTT. This encodes CASSQGPGNTIYF.

V is TRBV10-3 and J is TRBJ1-2; possible D gene TRBD1, 6 bases. V lost 3 bases, J lost 6 bases, and 17 bases lay in between. Germline loops: CDR1 ENHRY, CDR2 SYGVKD. The CDR3 has 15 amino acids. The CDR3 DNA is TGTGCCATCAGTGACAAACTTACGACAGGTCATGGCTACACCTTC. Translation: CAISDKLTTGHGYTF.

The rearrangement joins TRBV15 to TRBJ1-5; TRBD1 might be the D (6 bases). Germline V gene sequence: CDR1 LNHNV, CDR2 YYDKDF (reference sequence). The CDR3 is made up of 16 amino acids. The V gene lost 0 bases and the J gene lost 7 bases, with 16 bases spanning the gap. The CDR3 sequence: CATSRDVQGGGQPQHF. CDR3 DNA: TGTGCCACCAGCAGAGACGTTCAGGGCGGGGGCCAGCCCCAGCATTTT.

The chain links TRBV7-8 to TRBJ2-2, with TRBD1 identical over 7 bases. V was pared by 1 base and J by 3 bases, with 5 bases of the junction left unmatched. The length of the CDR3 is 16 residues. Germline V CDR1 and CDR2: SGHVS, FQNEAQ. The DNA for the CDR3 is TGTGCCAGCAGCTTAGTAACGGGACAGTACACCGGGGAGCTGTTTTTT. Translation gives CASSLVTGQYTGELFF.

The chain uses TRBV7-6 and TRBJ2-7, with D perhaps matching TRBD2 (7 bases). The germline V gene has CDR1 SGHVS and CDR2 FNYEAQ. The CDR3 spans 16 residues. Trimming cost V 0 bases and J 3 bases, with 15 bases left between them. This CDR3 reads CASSLAGGEGGYEQYF. The CDR3 DNA sequence: TGTGCCAGCAGCTTAGCTGGGGGGGAAGGGGGCTACGAGCAGTACTTC.

Notes on this clone: A junction end diverges from the germline sequence, so it may reflect a read error. Other DNA sequences in the same sample also yield this CDR3. The rearrangement uses TRBV12-3 or TRBV12-4 and TRBJ1-2; D is possibly TRBD1 (5 bases). The CDR3 runs to 12 residues. CDR3 amino acids: CASSLQGSGYTF. Written as DNA, the CDR3 is TGTGCCAGCAGTTTACAGGGAAGTGGCTACACCTTT.